This TCR beta chain was obtained from a study of blood T cells in healthy people across ages. Per germline, CDR1 MNHEY and CDR2 SMNVEV (reference sequence). The CDR3 sequence is 13 residues long. The authors ran a second PCR of about 6 to 11 cycles using a sample-barcoded 5' primer and a J-beta primer mix. Each cDNA molecule was tagged by a template-switch adaptor with 12 random nucleotides. From the 5' RACE reads, TCRdb called clonotypes with MiXCR, one entry per CDR3 protein. The table records hundreds of thousands of distinct CDR3 sequences, about half of them present only once. The specimen sequenced was blood. The genes are TRBV27 and TRBJ2-4, with D hard to call. With the DNA end fitting TRBJ2-7 better, the J assignment may be wrong. This TCR was recovered from a woman in her sixties in good health. The CDR3 DNA reads TGTGCCAGCAGTTTCGTAGGTACCTACGAGCAGTACTTC. This gives the protein CASSFVGTYEQYF.